This TCR beta chain was sequenced in a study of IL-17A CD8 T cells in psoriatic arthritis synovium. Broadly, across the study: The goal of the study was to characterize the phenotype, molecular profile and function of synovial IL-17A+CD8+ T cells in the pathogenesis of psoriatic arthritis. What the research found in general, with its limitations: Only a few patients were included in the TCR sequencing, a limited sample size that the authors acknowledged. In psoriatic arthritis, TCRbeta sequencing revealed that synovial Tc17 cells were polyclonal (median clonality around 0.077). Because no psoriatic arthritis synovial tissue samples were available, cells were taken from synovial fluid instead of synovial tissue. In two patients, many Tc17 clones were shared with the synovial Tc1 population, giving Morisita overlap indices above 0.75. Some individual clones occupied over 5% of the repertoire, though most synovial CD8+ subsets remained polyclonal.

CD3+ T cells, isolated magnetically, got 1.5 hours of stimulation with PMA and ionomycin and were then labeled using IL-17A and IFNgamma cytokine secretion assays. Synovial fluid effusions were aspirated from the actively inflamed joints of patients with psoriatic arthritis. For each patient, synovial fluid served as the source from which three memory CD8+ T cell populations were isolated by sorting: Tc1 cells (IL-17A-IFNgamma+), Tc17 cells (IL-17A+) and the bulk memory fraction, allowing their TCR repertoires to be compared. Psoriatic arthritis patients met the Classification of Psoriatic Arthritis Study Group (CASPAR) criteria. Cytokine-secreting cells were counterstained with a viability dye and with anti-CD3, CD8, CD14 and CD4 antibodies and were sorted on a BD FACSAria. TCRbeta sequencing was performed on sorted synovial fluid CD8+ T cell subsets from a few patients with psoriatic arthritis. After isolation with Lymphoprep, synovial fluid mononuclear cells were cryopreserved in liquid nitrogen until use. Cryopreservation medium contained approximately 50% fetal calf serum and 10% dimethyl sulfoxide.

DNA was extracted (Qiagen), and TCRbeta V-D-J rearrangements were subjected to bias-controlled amplification followed by high-throughput sequencing (immunoSEQ; Adaptive Biotech). The original methods were these. Productive sequences were analyzed at sequence level using the immunoSEQ Analyzer platform. Clonality was calculated as 1 minus Pielou's evenness, with values from 0 (highly polyclonal) to 1 (monoclonal). Repertoire overlap between subsets was quantified with the Morisita index, from 0 (no similarity) to 1 (complete similarity). TCRdb holds this immuneACCESS table with in-frame rearrangements only. Some clones are missing; in checked studies, unresolved V genes explain under half, and the rest has no known cause. The V and J calls and the clone size are those of that table, but D and trimming were determined from the DNA. The sample records about 1,900 clones, 70% of which are singletons. The ten largest make up about 12% of the sample.

A remark on this clone: It lacks a known antigen. No base quality information exists; no much larger clone differs at one position.

From the cysteine up to the phenylalanine, the CDR3 has a length of 14 residues. The entry retains the CDR3 DNA only, 42 bases that are in frame from base 1. CDR1 ENHRY and CDR2 SYGVKD are derived from the germline V gene. V was cut back by 4 bases and J by 1 base, leaving a gap of 7 bases between them. The TCR was taken from a human donor with psoriatic arthritis. The sample taken for sequencing was IL-17A+ (IFN-gamma+/-) memory CD8+ T cells from synovial fluid. The meaning of the sample's cell subset or site label: IL-17A+IFNgamma+/- memory CD8+ (Tc17) cells. The V and J genes are TRBV10-3 and TRBJ2-2; 5 matching bases give a weak D call of TRBD2. Here the CDR3 is given as CAISGRENTGELFF. The DNA is as follows: TGTGCCATCAGTGGACGGGAGAACACCGGGGAGCTGTTTTTT.